The 18 T cell receptor beta chains below come from one sample, sequenced in a study of Ad26.COV2.S vaccination and SARS-CoV-2 variants. Treatment noted: around 19 received Ad26.COV2.S at low or high dose, single or two shots; about five received placebo; per-sample allocation not given. Day 63 after the first vaccine or placebo injection was the time point for sampling. Some clones are missing from TCRdb's copy, which holds only in-frame ones; the method was immunoSEQ multiplex PCR. The sample holds more than 300,000 clones; around 89% are singletons and the top ten take 6.4%. The sample in question was peripheral blood, obtained in a trial of Ad26.COV2.S vaccine versus placebo. These receptors originate from a person between 18 and 59 years old who received the Ad26.COV2.S COVID-19 vaccine or a placebo.

CDR3 in DNA: TGTGCCAGTAGTATCATGGCAGGCTCCACTTCTGGAAACACCATATATTTT. It is translated as CASSIMAGSTSGNTIYF. V is TRBV19 and J is TRBJ1-3; no clear D. The CDR3 consists of 17 residues. Germline V gene data show CDR1 as LNHDA and CDR2 as SQIVND (reference sequence). The V end lost 3 bases, the J end lost 1 base, and 16 bases lay between the germline ends.

The rearrangement joins TRBV5-8 to TRBJ1-1, with D unclear. V was pared by 0 bases and J by 1 base, with 4 bases between. Germline V gene lookup returns CDR1 SGHTS and CDR2 YDEGEE. The CDR3 length is 13 residues. The DNA of the CDR3 is TGTGCCAGCAGCTTGGCCGAGAACACTGAAGCTTTCTTT. It codes for CASSLAENTEAFF.

This chain uses TRBV3-1 (or the pseudogene TRBV3-2) with TRBJ2-3; D is tentatively TRBD1 or TRBD2 (5 bases each). The CDR3 runs to 16 residues. Germline CDR1 and CDR2: LGHDT and YNNKEL (reference sequence). Trimming removed 0 bases at V and 4 bases at J, with 14 bases between. CDR3 sequence reads: CASSQDKCGGSDTQYF. CDR3 coding DNA: TGTGCCAGCAGCCAAGATAAGTGTGGGGGTTCAGATACGCAGTATTTT.

The chain has TRBV18 and TRBJ2-5; D unclear. V lost 3 bases and J lost 5, with 7 bases in between. This CDR3 comprises 12 residues. CDR1 is KGHSH and CDR2 is LQKENI in the germline V gene. The CDR3 coding sequence is TGTGCCAGCTCACCCCAAGACGAGACCCAGTACTTC. This sequence encodes CASSPQDETQYF.

This chain joins TRBV19 and TRBJ1-2; D is possibly TRBD1 (6 bases). Trimming removed 3 bases at V and 12 bases at J, with 14 bases between. The CDR3 extends over 12 amino acids. The germline gives CDR1 LNHDA, CDR2 SQIVND (reference sequence). CDR3 in DNA: TGTGCCAGTAGTATGGGCCAGGGGAGAAACACCTTC. This codes for CASSMGQGRNTF.

This rearrangement joins TRBV7-3 to TRBJ2-2; TRBD1 is a possible D gene (6 bases). Deletions cut 5 bases from V and 1 base from J, with 8 bases between. The CDR3 consists of 14 residues. Per germline, CDR1 SGHTA and CDR2 FQGTGA. CDR3 bases: TGTGCCAGCAGCGGGGGACAGAACACCGGGGAGCTGTTTTTT. This translates into CASSGGQNTGELFF.

This clone occurred once. The CDR3 sequence: CASSRGGKSSYGYTF. As DNA, the CDR3 is TGTGCCAGCAGTAGAGGGGGCAAGAGTTCCTATGGCTACACCTTC. This chain uses TRBV6-5 with TRBJ1-2; 7 positions agree with TRBD1. Germline lookup yields CDR1 MNHEY and CDR2 SVGAGI. This CDR3 has 15 amino acids. V was clipped by 5 bases and J by 4 bases; unmatched bases: 10.

The chain is built from TRBV9 and TRBJ1-5, with TRBD1 matching 10 bases. The germline CDR1 and CDR2 sequences are SGDLS and YYNGEE. This CDR3 region has 15 residues. J lost 10 bases, V lost 0 bases, and 7 bases had no gene match. The CDR3 here is CASSVAGDRGEPQHF. The CDR3 DNA sequence: TGTGCCAGCAGCGTAGCGGGGGACAGGGGTGAACCCCAGCATTTT.

Here the CDR3 DNA reads TGTGCCAGCAGTTACACAGGGGGCCCACAAGAGACCCAGTACTTC. Its protein product is CASSYTGGPQETQYF. The chain recombines TRBV11-2 with TRBJ2-5; 9 bases line up with TRBD1. J gave up 2 bases and V 6 bases, and 7 bases lay outside the gene matches. The germline V gene encodes CDR1 SGHAT and CDR2 FQNNGV. This CDR3 is 15 amino acids long.

The V call is TRBV13, the J call TRBJ1-1; D is ambiguous. V was pared by 6 bases and J by 8 bases, with 13 bases between. The CDR3 runs 12 residues. Germline CDR1 and CDR2: PRHDT and FYEKMQ (reference sequence). The CDR3 DNA is TGTGCCAGCAGTCGCCCTAGTCCAGAAGCTTTCTTT. As protein: CASSRPSPEAFF.

This clone was observed once. The chain links TRBV7-2 to TRBJ2-7, with a weak D call TRBD2 (6 bases). Trimming removed 1 base at V and 0 bases at J, with 7 bases between. CDR1 is SGHTA, CDR2 FQGNSA, per germline. This CDR3 is 14 amino acids long. In nucleotides, the CDR3 is TGTGCCAGCAGCTTAGTCGGGAGCTCCTACGAGCAGTACTTC. This codes for CASSLVGSSYEQYF.

The chain has TRBV2 and TRBJ1-6; D is unresolved. Germline assignment: CDR1 SNHLY and CDR2 FYNNEI. This CDR3 comprises 13 residues. V lost 9 bases and J lost 6, with 12 bases in between. CDR3 sequence: CASIIGFNSPLHF. CDR3 bases: TGTGCCAGTATTATAGGGTTTAATTCACCCCTCCACTTT.

The chain has TRBV29-1 and TRBJ1-1; D possibly corresponds to TRBD1 (5 bases). Germline CDR1 is SQVTM and CDR2 is ANQGSEA. The CDR3 is made up of 12 amino acids. Trimming stripped 4 bases from V and 6 bases from J, with 12 bases between. In DNA, the CDR3 is TGCAGCGTTGGAGGGGTCGCGGCTGAAGCTTTCTTT. Translation gives CSVGGVAAEAFF.

The CDR3 region is CASSSYWNTGELFF. CDR3 sequence (DNA): TGTGCCAGCAGTTCCTATTGGAACACCGGGGAGCTGTTTTTT. The V call is TRBV6-5, the J call TRBJ2-2; D is uncertain. V lost 4 bases to trimming and J lost 1 base, with 7 bases between them. This CDR3 has 14 residues. Germline values: CDR1 MNHEY, CDR2 SVGAGI.

V is TRBV19 and J is TRBJ1-5; tentatively, D is TRBD1 (5 bases). The CDR3 is made up of 14 amino acids. The V end was cut by 5 bases, the J end by 0 bases, with 8 bases between. Germline loops: CDR1 LNHDA, CDR2 SQIVND (reference sequence). The CDR3 is CASSSTASNQPQHF. For the CDR3, the DNA is TGTGCCAGTAGTTCGACAGCTAGCAATCAGCCCCAGCATTTT.

The V gene is TRBV6-5, the J gene TRBJ2-3; D is unresolved. This CDR3 has 11 residues. Trimming took 7 bases from V and 2 from J, leaving 4 bases between them. Germline V gene sequence: CDR1 MNHEY, CDR2 SVGAGI. CDR3 amino acids: CASTFTDTQYF. The CDR3 nucleotides are TGTGCCAGCACATTCACAGATACGCAGTATTTT.

The V gene is TRBV5-4, the J gene TRBJ2-2; 12 bases are shared with TRBD1. This CDR3 contains 16 residues. The germline gives CDR1 SGHNT, CDR2 YYREEE (reference sequence). V dropped 1 base and J dropped 6; count of bases not matched to a gene: 4. The CDR3 DNA sequence: TGTGCCAGCAGCTTGATAGGGACAGGGGGCTCCGGGGAGCTGTTTTTT. Amino acids: CASSLIGTGGSGELFF.

The rearrangement uses TRBV2 and TRBJ2-1, with TRBD2 matching 8 bases. Germline V lookup: CDR1 SNHLY, CDR2 FYNNEI. The length of the CDR3 is 14 residues. The trim removed 7 bases at V and 8 bases at J, leaving 10 bases unmatched. CDR3 protein: CASKIQREFYEQFF. CDR3 in DNA: TGTGCCAGCAAGATCCAGCGGGAGTTCTATGAGCAGTTCTTC.